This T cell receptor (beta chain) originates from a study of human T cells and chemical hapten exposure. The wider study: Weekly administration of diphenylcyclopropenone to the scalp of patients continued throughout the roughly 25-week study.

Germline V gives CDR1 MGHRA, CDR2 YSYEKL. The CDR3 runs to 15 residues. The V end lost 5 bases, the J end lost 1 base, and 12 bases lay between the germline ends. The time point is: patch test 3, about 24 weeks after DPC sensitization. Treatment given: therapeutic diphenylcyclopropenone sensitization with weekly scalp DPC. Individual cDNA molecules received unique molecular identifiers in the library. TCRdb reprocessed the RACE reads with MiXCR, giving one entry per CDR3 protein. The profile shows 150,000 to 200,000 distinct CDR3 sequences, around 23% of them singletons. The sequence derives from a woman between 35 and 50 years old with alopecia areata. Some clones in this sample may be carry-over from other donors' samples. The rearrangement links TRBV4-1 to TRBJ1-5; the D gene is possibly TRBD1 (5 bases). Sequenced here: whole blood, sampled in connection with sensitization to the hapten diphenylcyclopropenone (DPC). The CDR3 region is CASSEQVTSNQPQHF. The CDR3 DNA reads TGCGCCAGCAGCGAACAGGTGACGAGCAATCAGCCCCAGCATTTT.